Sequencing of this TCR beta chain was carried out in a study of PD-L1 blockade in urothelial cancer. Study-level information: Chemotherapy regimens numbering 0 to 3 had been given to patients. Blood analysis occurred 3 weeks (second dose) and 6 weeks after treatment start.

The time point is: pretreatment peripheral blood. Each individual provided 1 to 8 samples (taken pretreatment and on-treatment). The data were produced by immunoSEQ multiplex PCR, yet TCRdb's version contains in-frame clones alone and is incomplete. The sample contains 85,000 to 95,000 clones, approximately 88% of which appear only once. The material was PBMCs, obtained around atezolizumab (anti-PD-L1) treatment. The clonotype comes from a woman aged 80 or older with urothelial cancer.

Here the CDR3 reads CASSSGTGEGRNQPQHF. The CDR3 region has the DNA TGCGCCAGCAGCTCAGGGACAGGGGAAGGTCGCAATCAGCCCCAGCATTTT. V is TRBV5-1 and J is TRBJ1-5, with 10 bases fitting TRBD1. With V trimmed by 3 bases and J by 2 bases, 8 bases remained unmatched. CDR1 is SGHRS, CDR2 YFSETQ, per germline. CDR3 length: 17 amino acids.